This TCR beta chain was identified during a study of blood T cell repertoires in COVID-19. About the research overall: The origin of the acute and convalescent COVID-19 samples was the United States, Italy and Spain.

V was trimmed by 6 bases and J by 8 bases, leaving 11 bases between them. The CDR3 extends over 12 amino acids. TCRdb's copy holds only in-frame clones and misses some; the assay was immunoSEQ multiplex PCR. The sample lists 310,000 or so clones, more than 75% seen once, with approximately 2.2% in the top ten. V is TRBV12-3 or TRBV12-4 and J is TRBJ2-1, with unresolved D. The source material was peripheral blood. This clonotype was obtained from a woman in her twenties or thirties who had recovered from COVID-19. The chain's CDR3 is CASSPVAHEQFF. For the CDR3, the DNA is TGTGCCAGCAGCCCCGTAGCCCATGAGCAGTTCTTC.